This TCR beta chain emerged from a study of CD8+ T cells in alopecia areata. Study conclusions and caveats: Across lesional scalp, and particularly alopecia totalis/universalis, clonality surpassed that of normal scalp.

This CDR3 is built from 12 residues. Trimming stripped 7 bases from V and 4 bases from J, with 8 bases between. Germline V gene sequence: CDR1 LNHDA, CDR2 SQIVND (reference sequence). To note about this clone: Its antigen is unidentified.

Extraction of RNA preceded its reverse transcription into cDNA, which served as the sequencing template. The table came from immunoSEQ multiplex PCR; TCRdb's copy has only in-frame clones and leaves some out. The sample holds fewer than 150,000 clones, around 50% seen once. Sequenced material: CD4+ T cells sorted from blood, taken at week 0. The sequence was obtained from a human donor with alopecia areata. The chain employs TRBV19 and TRBJ1-3; weak D call: TRBD1 (5 bases). The CDR3 loop is CASIAGGNTIYF. CDR3 DNA sequence: TGTGCCAGTATTGCAGGGGGAAACACCATATATTTT.